This T cell receptor beta chain is drawn from a study of T cell repertoires in cytomegalovirus infection. Study context: Indications came from public TCR beta signatures; they pointed to CMV infection and to a matching HLA type. Study outcomes and limitations: Dominating the ex vivo response were TCR beta clonotypes that were CMV-specific and HLA-C-restricted. Based on cumulative public TCR beta family frequency, carriers of CMV plus the relevant HLA were identified.

Germline CDR1 reads LNHDA; CDR2 reads SQIVND (reference sequence). The CDR3 has 16 amino acids. After removal of 5 bases from V and 6 bases from J, the junction contained 14 bases not matched to a gene. One entry per CDR3 protein results from TCRdb running MiXCR on the reads. The sample lists more than 650,000 distinct CDR3 sequences, approximately 34% occurring once. For this clonotype: Its antigen is unknown.

The source material was PBMCs. The source of this sequence is a human donor in good health (CMV status not recorded). Some clones in this sample may be carry-over from other donors' samples. V and J are TRBV19 and TRBJ2-3; 7 bases are shared with TRBD1. CDR3 amino acids: CASSFPRTGQGDTQYF. The DNA of the CDR3 is TGTGCCAGTAGTTTCCCACGGACAGGCCAGGGGGATACGCAGTATTTT.